This entry is about one T cell receptor beta chain. This sample stems from a study of blood T cell repertoires in COVID-19. Looking at the study overall: Nucleic acid was either cDNA or gDNA, and it came from T cells, B-cell-depleted T cells, or PBMCs.

The CDR3 loop spans 18 amino acids. Looked up from germline, CDR1 is MNHEY and CDR2 is SMNVEV (reference sequence). J was trimmed by 2 bases and V by 2 bases; bases with no gene match: 14. The table came from immunoSEQ multiplex PCR; TCRdb's copy has only in-frame clones and leaves some out. Of fewer than 350,000 clones detected, around 86% appear once; the ten largest clones hold 2.5% to 3%. The specimen was peripheral blood. The TCR was taken from a woman aged 55 to 70 with active or convalescent COVID-19. The J gene is TRBJ1-1, the V gene TRBV27, with 7 bases that match TRBD1. In nucleotides, the CDR3 is TGTGCCAGCAGTTTAAGATCAGGGGGACCAGGGGATAACACTGAAGCTTTCTTT. It specifies CASSLRSGGPGDNTEAFF.